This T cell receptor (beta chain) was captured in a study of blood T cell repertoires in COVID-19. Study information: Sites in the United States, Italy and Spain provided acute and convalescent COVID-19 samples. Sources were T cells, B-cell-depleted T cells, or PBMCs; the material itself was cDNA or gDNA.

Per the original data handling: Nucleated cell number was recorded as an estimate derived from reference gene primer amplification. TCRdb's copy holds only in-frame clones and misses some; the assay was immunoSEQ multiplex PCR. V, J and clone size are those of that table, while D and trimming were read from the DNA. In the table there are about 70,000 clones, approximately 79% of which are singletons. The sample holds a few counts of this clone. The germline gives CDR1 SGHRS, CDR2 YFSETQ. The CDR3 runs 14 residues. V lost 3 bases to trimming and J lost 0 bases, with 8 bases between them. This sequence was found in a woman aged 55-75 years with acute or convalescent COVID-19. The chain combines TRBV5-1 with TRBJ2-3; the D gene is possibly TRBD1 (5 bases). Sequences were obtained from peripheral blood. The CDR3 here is CASSSWTSTDTQYF. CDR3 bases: TGCGCCAGCAGCTCCTGGACAAGCACAGATACGCAGTATTTT.